The following is a T cell receptor (beta chain) sequence with its context. The method was immunoSEQ multiplex PCR; TCRdb's version includes in-frame clones alone and lacks a portion of them. Here the sample spans tens of thousands of clones, approximately 93% being singletons. The CDR3 extends over 14 amino acids. Germline V CDR1 and CDR2: KGHSH, LQKENI. The V gene end was trimmed by 5 bases and the J gene end by 2 bases; junction bases not matched to a gene: 4. The sample belongs to a study of technical replicates of blood from several donors. This sequence joins TRBV18 and TRBJ2-7; 9 bases fit TRBD2. The sample taken for sequencing was T cells isolated from PBMCs. The receptor was derived from a human donor in good health. The CDR3 region is CASSTSGRTYEQYF. The CDR3 coding sequence is TGTGCCAGCTCAACTAGCGGGCGTACCTACGAGCAGTACTTC.